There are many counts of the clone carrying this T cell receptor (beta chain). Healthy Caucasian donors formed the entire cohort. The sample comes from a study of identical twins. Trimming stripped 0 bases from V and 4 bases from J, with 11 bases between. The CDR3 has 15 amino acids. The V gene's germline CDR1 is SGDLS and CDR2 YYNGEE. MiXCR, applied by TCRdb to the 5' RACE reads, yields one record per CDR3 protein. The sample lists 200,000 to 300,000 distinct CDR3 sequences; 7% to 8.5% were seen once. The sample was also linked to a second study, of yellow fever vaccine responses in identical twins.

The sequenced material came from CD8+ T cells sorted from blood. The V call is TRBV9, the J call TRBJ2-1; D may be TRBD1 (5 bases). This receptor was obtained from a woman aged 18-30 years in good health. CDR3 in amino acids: CASSVDLGAYNEQFF. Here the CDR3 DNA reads TGTGCCAGCAGCGTAGATCTAGGGGCATACAATGAGCAGTTCTTC.